This is a list of T cell receptor beta chains from one sample in a study of T cell responses to AZD1222 COVID-19 vaccine. TCRdb's table, derived via immunoSEQ multiplex PCR, lists solely in-frame clones and lacks some. The data show approximately 110,000 clones, with 70% to 90% seen just once and approximately 6.2% held by the top ten. Sequences were derived from peripheral blood, sampled on day 0 of AZD1222 vaccination. The source of these receptors is an adult in good health. Each CDR3 is given with its conserved first and last residue. The D gene is left open where the match is weak. The listing skips clone size in some rows; elsewhere it reads once, few, many or a size class.

j_gene,d_gene,abundance,v_gene,CDR3aa,CDR3nt
TRBJ1-2,-,-,TRBV3-1/TRBV3-2,CASSQVWQGEDGYTF,TGTGCCAGCAGCCAAGTGTGGCAGGGTGAGGATGGCTACACCTTC
TRBJ2-7,-,-,TRBV9,CASSPRIGGSAEQYF,TGTGCCAGCAGCCCCCGCATAGGGGGGTCAGCAGAGCAGTACTTC
TRBJ2-5,TRBD2,-,TRBV5-1,CASSLPGGARETQYF,TGCGCCAGCAGCTTGCCCGGGGGGGCGCGAGAGACCCAGTACTTC
TRBJ1-1,-,-,TRBV28,CASSLETENTEAFF,TGTGCCAGCAGTTTAGAGACAGAAAACACTGAAGCTTTCTTT
TRBJ1-1,-,many,TRBV28,CASSLWWAEAFF,TGTGCCAGCAGTTTATGGTGGGCTGAAGCTTTCTTT
TRBJ2-1,-,few,TRBV5-1,CASSPTDVWEQFF,TGCGCCAGCAGCCCTACGGATGTATGGGAGCAGTTCTTC
TRBJ2-2,-,-,TRBV5-6,CASSWGPSAGELFF,TGTGCCAGCAGCTGGGGCCCTAGCGCCGGGGAGCTGTTTTTT
TRBJ2-2,TRBD2,-,TRBV11-3,CASSFQRGNTGELFF,TGTGCCAGCAGCTTCCAGCGGGGGAACACCGGGGAGCTGTTTTTT
TRBJ1-3,-,-,TRBV4-2,CASSQDPDTIYF,TGTGCCAGCAGCCAAGATCCGGACACCATATATTTT
TRBJ2-7,-,-,TRBV12-3/TRBV12-4,CASSLGLAVEQYF,TGTGCCAGCAGTTTAGGTTTGGCGGTCGAGCAGTACTTC
TRBJ1-1,-,-,TRBV7-9,CASSLRPGVGTEAFF,TGTGCCAGCAGCTTACGGCCGGGGGTCGGCACTGAAGCTTTCTTT
TRBJ1-1,-,-,TRBV9,CASSVGVGEAFF,TGTGCCAGCAGCGTAGGGGTAGGGGAAGCTTTCTTT
TRBJ1-3,-,once,TRBV5-4,CASSLGREAGNTIYF,TGTGCCAGCAGCTTGGGCAGGGAGGCTGGAAACACCATATATTTT
TRBJ2-1,-,-,TRBV7-2,CASSRPPLNEQFF,TGTGCCAGCAGCCGCCCCCCCCTCAATGAGCAGTTCTTC
TRBJ2-3,-,-,TRBV11-2,CASSLGGGRAQYF,TGTGCCAGCAGCTTAGGAGGGGGACGGGCGCAGTATTTT
TRBJ1-1,-,-,TRBV28,CASSSRAWAFF,TGTGCCAGCAGTTCCAGGGCTTGGGCTTTCTTT
TRBJ1-5,-,-,TRBV6-5,CASILQRGNQPQHF,TGTGCCAGCATCCTCCAAAGGGGCAATCAGCCCCAGCATTTT
TRBJ2-7,-,-,TRBV28,CASSFDRSSYEQYF,TGTGCCAGCAGTTTTGACAGGAGCTCCTACGAGCAGTACTTC
TRBJ1-5,TRBD1,-,TRBV11-2,CASSKQGESNQPQHF,TGTGCCAGCAGCAAACAGGGGGAGAGCAATCAGCCCCAGCATTTT
TRBJ2-7,-,once,TRBV27,CASSLSGLLYEQYF,TGTGCCAGCAGTTTATCGGGACTCCTCTACGAGCAGTACTTC
TRBJ1-4,TRBD1,-,TRBV6-6,CASSTGGGEKLFF,TGTGCCAGCAGCACAGGGGGGGGAGAAAAACTGTTTTTT
TRBJ1-2,-,once,TRBV9,CASSASWGGYTF,TGTGCCAGCAGCGCCAGCTGGGGGGGCTACACCTTC
TRBJ2-1,TRBD1,few,TRBV7-3,CASSPARDSYNEQFF,TGTGCCAGCAGCCCCGCCCGGGACAGTTACAATGAGCAGTTCTTC
TRBJ1-4,-,-,TRBV13,CASSLSLTGGEKLFF,TGTGCCAGCAGCTTAAGCCTCACTGGGGGCGAAAAACTGTTTTTT
TRBJ1-1,-,-,TRBV6-2/TRBV6-3,CASTPQTSSMNTEAFF,TGTGCCAGCACCCCACAGACCTCTTCCATGAACACTGAAGCTTTCTTT
TRBJ2-3,-,-,TRBV10-3,CAISEPGKAGTDTQYF,TGTGCCATCAGTGAACCCGGAAAAGCGGGCACAGATACGCAGTATTTT
TRBJ2-5,-,-,TRBV5-1,CASSSELTIPTQYF,TGCGCCAGCAGCTCGGAGCTGACCATTCCGACCCAGTACTTC